The clone carrying this TCR beta chain was seen at least ten times. The antigen is unknown. Germline values: CDR1 LGHNA, CDR2 YSLEER. The germline V and J ends were trimmed by 2 bases and 3 bases, with 14 bases remaining between them. This CDR3 comprises 17 residues. The data were taken from a study of Graves' ophthalmopathy and Graves' hyperthyroidism. Looking at the study overall: Ophthalmopathy not arising within 18 months of follow-up defined hyperthyroidism as stable. The study, taken as a whole, reports: Blood contained most expanded thyroid clonotypes exceeding 0.001 frequency. In predicting ophthalmopathy progression, the model reached about 71% sensitivity and roughly 74% specificity.

Scientists amplified the TCR beta CDR3 regions from RNA transcripts. HTBI primers were employed in first-round RT-PCR, then a second-round multiplex PCR followed. In TCRdb, the multiplex PCR reads were re-called with MiXCR into one record per CDR3 protein. In the table there are more than 1,000,000 distinct CDR3 sequences, 36% of which are singletons. Only newly diagnosed hyperthyroidism patients aged 18 to 65, with under 2 months' duration, were enrolled. The specimen sequenced was peripheral blood or thyroid tissue (not recorded which). The rearrangement links TRBV4-3 to TRBJ1-6, with D tentatively TRBD1 (6 bases). The sequence came from an adult man with Graves' hyperthyroidism. The CDR3 coding sequence is TGCGCCAGCAGCCAAAACTCACAGGGAGGCTATAATTCACCCCTCCACTTT. Its protein product is CASSQNSQGGYNSPLHF.